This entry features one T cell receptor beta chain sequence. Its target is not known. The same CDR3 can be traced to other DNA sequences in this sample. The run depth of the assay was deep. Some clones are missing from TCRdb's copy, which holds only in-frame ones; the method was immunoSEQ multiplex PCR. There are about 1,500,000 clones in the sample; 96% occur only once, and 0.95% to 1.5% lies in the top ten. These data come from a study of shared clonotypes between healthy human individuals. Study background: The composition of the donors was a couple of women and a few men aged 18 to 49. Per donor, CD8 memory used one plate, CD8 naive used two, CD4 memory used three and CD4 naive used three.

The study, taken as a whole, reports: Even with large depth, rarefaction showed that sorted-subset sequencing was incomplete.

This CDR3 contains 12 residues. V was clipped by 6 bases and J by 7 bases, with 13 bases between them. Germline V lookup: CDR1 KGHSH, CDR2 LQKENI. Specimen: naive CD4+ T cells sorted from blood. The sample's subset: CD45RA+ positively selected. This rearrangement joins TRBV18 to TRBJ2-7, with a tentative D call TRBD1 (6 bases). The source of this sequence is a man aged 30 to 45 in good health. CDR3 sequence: CASSPGVREQYF. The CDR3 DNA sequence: TGTGCCAGCTCGCCAGGGGTTCGGGAGCAGTACTTC. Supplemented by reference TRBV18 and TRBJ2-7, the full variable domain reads NAGVMQNPRHLVRRRGQEARLRCSPMKGHSHVYWYRQLPEEGLKFMVYLQKENIIDESGMPKERFSAEFPKEGPSILRIQQVVRGDSAAYFCASSPGVREQYFGPGTRLTVT.